The source of this T cell receptor (beta chain) is a study of cytomegalovirus exposure and HLA in healthy donors. Findings and caveats of the study: Reported results showed that the classifier diagnosed cytomegalovirus status with high specificity and sensitivity. A later analysis by the authors found several of the most significant clusters apparently linked to common viral pathogens.

Both 60 Vbeta primers and 13 Jbeta primers went into the PCR. Here immunoSEQ multiplex PCR was the method, and the copy in TCRdb shows in-frame clones only, minus some. The profile shows roughly 72,000 clones, around two thirds of them singletons. Concerning this clone: The antigen is undetermined.

The CDR3 is 17 residues long. Germline values: CDR1 SNHLY, CDR2 FYNNEI. J was trimmed by 1 base and V by 7 bases; bases with no gene match: 6. The sequence was collected from a human donor in good health. V gene TRBV2 combines with J gene TRBJ2-1, with TRBD2 identical over 14 bases. Sample: PBMCs. The CDR3 here is CASTGTSGSGSYNEQFF. The DNA of the CDR3 is TGTGCCAGCACCGGGACTAGCGGGAGTGGTTCCTACAATGAGCAGTTCTTC.